The clone carrying this T cell receptor (beta chain) was seen repeatedly, ten times or more. Its antigen remains unknown. This record belongs to a study of T cells after yellow fever vaccination. The study's findings and limits: Booster samples showed a return of most primary-vaccination clones (approximately 95% CD4, about 88% CD8). Sorted repertoires could include abundant contaminating clonotypes from bulk cells. Peaking on day 5 versus 15, the secondary response was faster but weaker.

For TCR, cDNA came from 5'RACE template switching, which added a universal primer site and UMIs. TCRdb independently ran MiXCR on the 5' RACE reads; one entry per CDR3 protein. The repertoire consists of roughly 68,000 distinct CDR3 sequences, with about 6% occurring once and the leading ten covering more than 35%. The CDR3 has 14 residues. The ends were cut back, 0 bases at V and 4 bases at J, with 10 bases in the middle. Germline CDR1 LGHDT, CDR2 YNNKEL (reference sequence). The rearrangement joins TRBV3-1 to TRBJ2-7, with TRBD1 as a possible D gene (6 bases). The sample consisted of CD8+ T cells sorted from PBMCs, taken roughly 47 days after the first yellow fever vaccination. The TCR sequence derives from a man aged 18-30 years who received the YFV17D yellow fever vaccine. The CDR3 DNA reads as TGTGCCAGCAGCCAAGAGGGTGGGACATACGAGCAGTACTTC. It yields the protein CASSQEGGTYEQYF.